The clone carrying this TCR beta chain was found once. No antigen is known for it. The data belong to a study of cytomegalovirus exposure and HLA in healthy donors. Notes on the study in general: Among CMV-associated TCR beta chains, most appeared HLA-restricted in a later analysis. The investigators catalogued 180 or so TCR beta chains as cytomegalovirus-associated. Earlier findings revealed that most TCR beta V segments proved productive either about 90% or about 30% of the time.

The donors, nominally healthy at sampling, likely had unrecorded immune exposures. PCR involved 60 Vbeta and 13 Jbeta primers. Using immunoSEQ multiplex PCR, the repertoire was profiled, and TCRdb retains in-frame clones only, with some absent. Of about 140,000 clones listed, around 75% are singletons. Trimming took off 5 bases at V and 4 bases at J, with 17 bases between the two ends. The CDR3 sequence is 15 residues long. Germline assignment: CDR1 SGDLS and CDR2 YYNGEE. This receptor was identified in a man aged 35 to 55 in good health and CMV-seronegative. V and J are TRBV9 and TRBJ2-3, with D possibly being TRBD2 (6 bases). Sequencing was carried out using PBMCs. The CDR3, as DNA: TGTGCCAGCAGTCCCCTTGGGGGGACGGCAGATACGCAGTATTTT. Protein sequence: CASSPLGGTADTQYF.